These T cell receptor beta chains were read from a single sample in a study of cytomegalovirus exposure and HLA in healthy donors. Repertoires were generated with immunoSEQ multiplex PCR, while TCRdb's copy carries only in-frame clones and drops some. The sample lists under 250,000 clones, more than 75% seen once, with 2% in the top ten. Sequenced: PBMCs. The receptors derive from a woman aged 18-29 years in good health and CMV-seropositive. Each CDR3 is given with its conserved first and last residue. D genes are given only for firm matches. Expanded clones get a size class; other rows say once, few or many, or leave the size out.

TGTGCTGAACAGGGGAAATATTTTGGCACTGAAGCTTTCTTT,CAEQGKYFGTEAFF,-,TRBD1,TRBJ1-1,TRBV30
TGTGCCAGCAAGAGGGGGACGAGCACAGATACGCAGTATTTT,CASKRGTSTDTQYF,-,-,TRBJ2-3,TRBV2
TGTGCCAGCAGCCGGGAGGGTGGTGGGGAGCCCCAGCATTTT,CASSREGGGEPQHF,-,-,TRBJ1-5,TRBV11-2
TGCAGCGTTCAGGGGACTAGCGGGAGGAGGCAAGAGACCCAGTACTTC,CSVQGTSGRRQETQYF,-,TRBD2,TRBJ2-5,TRBV29-1
TGCGCCAGCAGCCCCGGGACAGGGAGGTATGCCGGGGAGCTGTTTTTT,CASSPGTGRYAGELFF,once,TRBD1,TRBJ2-2,TRBV5-1
TGTGCCATCAGGGGCAGGGACACTGAAGCTTTCTTT,CAIRGRDTEAFF,-,-,TRBJ1-1,TRBV10-3
TGCGCCAGCAGCCAGCCTCATGGGCAGGAGAGGGATCAGCCCCAGCATTTT,CASSQPHGQERDQPQHF,-,-,TRBJ1-5,TRBV4-1
TGTGCCAGCAGCTTGTCGGTCGATGAAAAACTGTTTTTT,CASSLSVDEKLFF,-,-,TRBJ1-4,TRBV5-6
TGTGCCAGCACCGAGGCAGGGATTGGAGAGACCCAGTACTTC,CASTEAGIGETQYF,-,-,TRBJ2-5,TRBV7-9
TGTGCCAGCAATTTACTGGACAGGGCTAACACTGAAGCTTTCTTT,CASNLLDRANTEAFF,once,TRBD1,TRBJ1-1,TRBV27
TGTGCCAGCAGTGGCCAGCGGGATCGGGTAAATGAGCAGTTCTTC,CASSGQRDRVNEQFF,-,TRBD2,TRBJ2-1,TRBV2
TGTGCCTGGAGTTCCTATACCTTCTCTGGAAACACCATATATTTT,CAWSSYTFSGNTIYF,once,-,TRBJ1-3,TRBV30
TGTGCCAGCAGCCATGGACAGGGCAATCAGCCCCAGCATTTT,CASSHGQGNQPQHF,-,TRBD1,TRBJ1-5,TRBV11-1
TGCGCCAGCAGCCAAGGGTTAGGGGGCTACGAGCAGTACTTC,CASSQGLGGYEQYF,-,-,TRBJ2-7,TRBV4-1
TGTGCCAGCAGTCTCGGACAGGGCACAGATACGCAGTATTTT,CASSLGQGTDTQYF,-,TRBD1,TRBJ2-3,TRBV6-4
TGTGCCAGCAGCCAAGAGGGCGGGGACGAGCAGTACTTC,CASSQEGGDEQYF,-,-,TRBJ2-7,TRBV14
TGTGCCAGCAGTTTCTACAGAACAAGCTCAAACATTCAGTACTTC,CASSFYRTSSNIQYF,-,-,TRBJ2-4,TRBV28
TGCAGTGCTGGACTAGGAGGTGGCTACACCTTC,CSAGLGGGYTF,once,-,TRBJ1-2,TRBV20-1
TGTGCCAGCAGCTTAGACAGACCGCCCCAGCCCCAGCATTTT,CASSLDRPPQPQHF,-,-,TRBJ1-5,TRBV7-2
TGCAGCGTTACCTCCCGTGGGGACACAAGCTCCTACAATGAGCAGTTCTTC,CSVTSRGDTSSYNEQFF,-,-,TRBJ2-1,TRBV29-1
TGTGCCAGCAGAGGAGGGACAGTCTATGGCTACACCTTC,CASRGGTVYGYTF,few,TRBD1,TRBJ1-2,TRBV2
TGCGCCAGCAGCTTGCTGGGGGCACACGAGCAGTACTTC,CASSLLGAHEQYF,-,-,TRBJ2-7,TRBV5-1
TGTGCCACCAGCAGAGACCGAGGGTTGACCGGGGAGCTGTTTTTT,CATSRDRGLTGELFF,-,-,TRBJ2-2,TRBV15
TGCGCCAGCAGCATTGGACAGGGCGGAGGGACGGCTGGAAACACCATATATTTT,CASSIGQGGGTAGNTIYF,-,TRBD1,TRBJ1-3,TRBV5-1
TGTGCCAGTGCCGGGGGGTCTGGGGCCAACGTCCTGACTTTC,CASAGGSGANVLTF,-,TRBD2,TRBJ2-6,TRBV2
TGTGCCAGCAGTCCGACAGGGGGCGCTTCCACTGAAGCTTTCTTT,CASSPTGGASTEAFF,-,TRBD1,TRBJ1-1,TRBV27
TGTGCCAGTAGTATGGCCCAGGGGGCCTATGGCTACACCTTC,CASSMAQGAYGYTF,-,TRBD1,TRBJ1-2,TRBV19
TGCGCCAGCAGCGATACGACAGGCTACGAGCAGTACTTC,CASSDTTGYEQYF,-,-,TRBJ2-7,TRBV5-1
TGTGCCAGCAGCTTAAGTGGAGGGACAGAAACCTACGAGCAGTACTTC,CASSLSGGTETYEQYF,-,-,TRBJ2-7,TRBV7-3
TGTGCCAGCAGCTACGGACAGGGGAACAATGAGCAGTTCTTC,CASSYGQGNNEQFF,-,TRBD1,TRBJ2-1,TRBV7-3
TGCGCCAGCAGCCAAGCATCGACAGGGGCTGGTGGCTACACCTTC,CASSQASTGAGGYTF,-,TRBD1,TRBJ1-2,TRBV4-1